This T cell receptor (beta chain) derives from a study of T cell repertoires in cytomegalovirus infection. TCRdb itself ran the reads through MiXCR, one entry per CDR3 protein. The sample contains around 290,000 distinct CDR3 sequences, about 26% of which appear only once. The TCR comes from a human donor in good health (CMV status not recorded). Some clones in this sample may be carry-over from other donors' samples. The sequenced sample consisted of PBMCs.

The CDR3 nucleotides are TGCAGTGCTAGGGGCATTAGCGGGACCCTCACCGGGGAGCTGTTTTTT. Protein product: CSARGISGTLTGELFF. This rearrangement joins TRBV20-1 to TRBJ2-2; 8 bases align to TRBD2. V was clipped by 3 bases and J by 4 bases; unmatched bases: 10. In germline, CDR1 is DFQATT, CDR2 SNEGSKA (reference sequence). This CDR3 is 16 amino acids long.